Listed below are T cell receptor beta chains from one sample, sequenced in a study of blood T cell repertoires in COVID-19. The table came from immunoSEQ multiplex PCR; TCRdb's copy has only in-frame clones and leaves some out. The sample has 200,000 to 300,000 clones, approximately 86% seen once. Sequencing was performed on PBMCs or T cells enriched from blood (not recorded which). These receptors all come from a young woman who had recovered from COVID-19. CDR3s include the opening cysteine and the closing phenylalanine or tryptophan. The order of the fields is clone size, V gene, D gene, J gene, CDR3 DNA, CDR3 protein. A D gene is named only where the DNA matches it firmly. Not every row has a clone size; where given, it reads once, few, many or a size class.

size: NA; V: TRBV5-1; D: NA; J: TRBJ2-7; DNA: TGCGCCAGCAGCTTGGCGGAGGGCGCTGAGCAGTACTTC; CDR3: CASSLAEGAEQYF
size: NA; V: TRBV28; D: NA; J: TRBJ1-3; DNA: TGTGCCAGCAGTCTCCACCTGACAGTCGGAAACACCATATATTTT; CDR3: CASSLHLTVGNTIYF
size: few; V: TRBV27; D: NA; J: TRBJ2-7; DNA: TGTGCCAGCAGTTTACCAGGCTCCTACGAGCAGTACTTC; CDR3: CASSLPGSYEQYF
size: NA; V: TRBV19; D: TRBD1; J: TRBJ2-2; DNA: TGTGCCAGTAGTATAGATCGGGGACAGGTGAACACCGGGGAGCTGTTTTTT; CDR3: CASSIDRGQVNTGELFF
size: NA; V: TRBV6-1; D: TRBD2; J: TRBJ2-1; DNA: TGTGCCAGCAGTGAAGGGAGGACTAGCGGGTACAATGAGCAGTTCTTC; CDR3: CASSEGRTSGYNEQFF
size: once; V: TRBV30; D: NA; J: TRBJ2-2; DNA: TGTGCCTGGAAAGGAGGGTCTAGCGATACCGGGGAGCTGTTTTTT; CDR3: CAWKGGSSDTGELFF
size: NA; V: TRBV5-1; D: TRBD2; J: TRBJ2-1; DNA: TGCGCCAGCAGCTTAACTAGCGGGGGTATGATGGAGCAGTTCTTC; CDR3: CASSLTSGGMMEQFF
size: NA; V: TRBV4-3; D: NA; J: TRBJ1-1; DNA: TGCGCCAGCAGCCAAGATGGGGTAGGGGGTGAAGCTTTCTTT; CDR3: CASSQDGVGGEAFF
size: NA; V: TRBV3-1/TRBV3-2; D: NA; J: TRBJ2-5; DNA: TGTGCCAGCAGCCAAAACAGGGCAGAGACCCAGTACTTC; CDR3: CASSQNRAETQYF
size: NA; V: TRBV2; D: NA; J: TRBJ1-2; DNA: TGTGCCAGCAGTGACGGCGGGCGCTACACCTTC; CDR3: CASSDGGRYTF
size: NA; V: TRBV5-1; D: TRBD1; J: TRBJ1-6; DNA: TGCGCCAGCAGCCTCCAGGGGGTTAATTCACCCCTCCACTTT; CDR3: CASSLQGVNSPLHF
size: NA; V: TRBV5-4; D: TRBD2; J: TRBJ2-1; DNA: TGTGCCAGCAGCCCTCGTGGGGGGGATGAGCAGTTCTTC; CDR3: CASSPRGGDEQFF
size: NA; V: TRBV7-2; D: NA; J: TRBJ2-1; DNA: TGTGCCAGCAGCTTAGCGAGGAGCTCCTACAATGAGCAGTTCTTC; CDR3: CASSLARSSYNEQFF
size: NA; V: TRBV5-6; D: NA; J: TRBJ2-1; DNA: TGTGCCAGCAGCTTTGGAGGGGCAACTTACAATGAGCAGTTCTTC; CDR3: CASSFGGATYNEQFF
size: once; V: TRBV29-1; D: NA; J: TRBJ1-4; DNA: TGCAGCGTCGGAATCCGGGGGGCATATGAAAAACTGTTTTTT; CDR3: CSVGIRGAYEKLFF
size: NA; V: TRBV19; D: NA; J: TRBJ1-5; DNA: TGTGCCAGTAGTATAGGGCGCGAGGGTGGGAGCAATCAGCCCCAGCATTTT; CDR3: CASSIGREGGSNQPQHF
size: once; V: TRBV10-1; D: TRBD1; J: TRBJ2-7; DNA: TGCGCCAGCAGTGAGAACAGGGGCTCCTACGAGCAGTACTTC; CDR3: CASSENRGSYEQYF
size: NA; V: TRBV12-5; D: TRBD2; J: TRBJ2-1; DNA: TGTGCTAGTGGTTTGGTACGAGGTACTAGCGGTTACAATGAGCAGTTCTTC; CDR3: CASGLVRGTSGYNEQFF
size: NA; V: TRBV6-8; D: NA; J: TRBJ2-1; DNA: TGTGCCAGCAGCACTCATATGTCCTTCTACAATGAGCAGTTCTTC; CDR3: CASSTHMSFYNEQFF
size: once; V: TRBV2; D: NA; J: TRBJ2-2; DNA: TGTGCCAGTCTCTACGGGACTCCGAACACCGGGGAGCTGTTTTTT; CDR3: CASLYGTPNTGELFF
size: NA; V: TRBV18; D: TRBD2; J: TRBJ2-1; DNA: TGTGCCAGCTCTTACGACCCACTAGCGGGAGGGCTCAATGAGCAGTTCTTC; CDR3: CASSYDPLAGGLNEQFF
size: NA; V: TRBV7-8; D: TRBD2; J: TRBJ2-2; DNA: TGTGCCAGCAGCAGCGTAGCGGGAGTCACCGGGGAGCTGTTTTTT; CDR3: CASSSVAGVTGELFF
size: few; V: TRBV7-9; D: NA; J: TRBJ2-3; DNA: TGTGCCAGCAGCCTTCAGGGTGTAGGGACAGATACGCAGTATTTT; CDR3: CASSLQGVGTDTQYF
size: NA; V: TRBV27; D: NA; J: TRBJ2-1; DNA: TGTGCCAGCAGTTTGGGGGGAGGAACCTACAATGAGCAGTTCTTC; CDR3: CASSLGGGTYNEQFF
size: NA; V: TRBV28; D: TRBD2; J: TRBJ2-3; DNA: TGTGCCAGCAGATCCGGAGACCGGAGAACGGGAGGTTTCGCAGATACGCAGTATTTT; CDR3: CASRSGDRRTGGFADTQYF
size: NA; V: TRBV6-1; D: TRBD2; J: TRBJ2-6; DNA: TGTGCCAGCAGTGTGGCTAGCGGGACCTTTGGGGCCAACGTCCTGACTTTC; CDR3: CASSVASGTFGANVLTF
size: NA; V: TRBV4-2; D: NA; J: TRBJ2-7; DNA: TGTGCCAGCAGCCAAGTACACTCCTACGAGCAGTACTTC; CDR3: CASSQVHSYEQYF
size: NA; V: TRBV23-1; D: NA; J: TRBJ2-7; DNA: TGCGCCAGCAGTCAATCGAAGGTCAGCAGGTCGTACGAGCAGTACTTC; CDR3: CASSQSKVSRSYEQYF
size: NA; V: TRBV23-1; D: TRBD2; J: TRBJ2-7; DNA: TGCGCCAGCAGTCAATCGGGGGGGTATCCCTCCTACGAGCAGTACTTC; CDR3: CASSQSGGYPSYEQYF
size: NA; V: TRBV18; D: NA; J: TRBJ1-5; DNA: TGTGCCAGCTCCCCAGGACTCAGCAATCAGCCCCAGCATTTT; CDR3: CASSPGLSNQPQHF
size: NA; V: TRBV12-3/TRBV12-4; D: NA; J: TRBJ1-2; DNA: TGTGCCAGCAGTTTGGAGTATGGCTACACCTTC; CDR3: CASSLEYGYTF
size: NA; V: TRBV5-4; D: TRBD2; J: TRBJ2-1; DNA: TGTGCCAGCAGCTTGTTTGGACTAGCGGGAGAGGAGCAGTTCTTC; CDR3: CASSLFGLAGEEQFF
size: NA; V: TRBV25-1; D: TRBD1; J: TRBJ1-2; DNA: TGTGCCAGCAGTGACTACGGACAGGGGGATGGCTACACCTTC; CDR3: CASSDYGQGDGYTF
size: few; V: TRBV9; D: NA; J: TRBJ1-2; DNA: TGTGCCAGCAGCGTTAGCCAGAGTACCTATGGCTACACCTTC; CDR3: CASSVSQSTYGYTF
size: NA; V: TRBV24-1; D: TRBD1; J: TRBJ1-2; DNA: TGTGCCACCGCCGGGACAGGGGGTATCGGGGCTGGCTACACCTTC; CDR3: CATAGTGGIGAGYTF
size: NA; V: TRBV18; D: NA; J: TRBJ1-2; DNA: TGTGCCAGCTCAGCAATACAGGGTTGGGATGGCTACACCTTC; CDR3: CASSAIQGWDGYTF
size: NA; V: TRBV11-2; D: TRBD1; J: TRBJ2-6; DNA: TGTGCCAGCAGCCCGGAGACAGGGTGGGGTGGGGCCAACGTCCTGACTTTC; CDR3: CASSPETGWGGANVLTF
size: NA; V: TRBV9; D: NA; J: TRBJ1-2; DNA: TGTGCCAGCAGCGCCCAACAAAACCTCGGACGGGAAAACCTCTATGGCTACACCTTC; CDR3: CASSAQQNLGRENLYGYTF
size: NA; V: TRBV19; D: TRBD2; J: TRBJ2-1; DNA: TGTGCCAGTAGTACGGGACTAGCGGGGAGCTCCTACAATGAGCAGTTCTTC; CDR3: CASSTGLAGSSYNEQFF
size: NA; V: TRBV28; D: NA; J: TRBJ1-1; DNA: TGTGCCAGCAGGGGCCGACTTAGCGACACTGAAGCTTTCTTT; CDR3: CASRGRLSDTEAFF
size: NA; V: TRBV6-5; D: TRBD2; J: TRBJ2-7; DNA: TGTGCCAGCACTAGCGGGAGGAGAGAGCAGTACTTC; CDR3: CASTSGRREQYF
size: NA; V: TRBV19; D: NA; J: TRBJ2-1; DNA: TGTGCCAGTAGTATAAGGACAGCAAACAATGAGCAGTTCTTC; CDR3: CASSIRTANNEQFF
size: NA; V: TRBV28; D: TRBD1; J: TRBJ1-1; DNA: TGTGCCAGCAGAGACAGGGGAACGGGCGCTTTCTTT; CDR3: CASRDRGTGAFF
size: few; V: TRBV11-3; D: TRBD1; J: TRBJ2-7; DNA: TGTGCCAGCAGTCCCAGGACAGGGAGTTCCCTCGCCGAGCAGTACTTC; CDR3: CASSPRTGSSLAEQYF
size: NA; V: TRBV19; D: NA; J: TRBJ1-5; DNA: TGTGCCAGTAGTATAGTCTGGGGAGGGGATCAGCCCCAGCATTTT; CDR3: CASSIVWGGDQPQHF
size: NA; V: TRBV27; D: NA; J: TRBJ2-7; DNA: TGTGCCAGCAGTTTATCGGTAATTCTGGGGGGTCCATTCTACGAGCAGTACTTC; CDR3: CASSLSVILGGPFYEQYF
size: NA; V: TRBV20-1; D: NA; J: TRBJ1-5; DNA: TGCAGTGCTAGTGTCCCCCTAGATAGCAATCAGCCCCAGCATTTT; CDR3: CSASVPLDSNQPQHF
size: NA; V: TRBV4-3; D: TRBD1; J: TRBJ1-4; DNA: TGCGCCAGCAGCCAAAGGGACAGGGGGCCAGAAAAACTGTTTTTT; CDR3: CASSQRDRGPEKLFF
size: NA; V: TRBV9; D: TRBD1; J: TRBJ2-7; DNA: TGTGCCAGCAGCGGTGACAGGGATCTTAGGGAGCAGTACTTC; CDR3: CASSGDRDLREQYF
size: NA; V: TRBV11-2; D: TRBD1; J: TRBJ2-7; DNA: TGTGCCAGCAGCACCGTGGACAGGGGAGTAGGTCACGAGCAGTACTTC; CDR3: CASSTVDRGVGHEQYF
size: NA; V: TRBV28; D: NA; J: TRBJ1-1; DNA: TGTGCCAGCAGCTCGGTCCTGGAGCACACTGAAGCTTTCTTT; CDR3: CASSSVLEHTEAFF
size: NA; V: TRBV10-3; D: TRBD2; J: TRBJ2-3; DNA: TGTGCCATCAGTGAGTCGGTAGCGGGAGCTATTGCCTCAGGGGATACGCAGTATTTT; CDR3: CAISESVAGAIASGDTQYF
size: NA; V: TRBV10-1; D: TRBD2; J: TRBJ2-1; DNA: TGCGCCAGCAGTGATGCGGGGGGGGCCCTCGGTGAGCAGTTCTTC; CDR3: CASSDAGGALGEQFF